This T cell receptor beta chain is drawn from a study of cytomegalovirus exposure and HLA in healthy donors. 60 Vbeta and 13 Jbeta primers were used in PCR. The method was immunoSEQ multiplex PCR; TCRdb's version includes in-frame clones alone and lacks a portion of them. Of 110,000 or so clones listed, roughly 71% are singletons. The TCR originated in a woman in her thirties or forties in good health and CMV-seropositive. The sequenced sample was PBMCs.

The CDR3 here is CSVGKFRQGTYEQYF. The CDR3 DNA is TGCAGCGTTGGGAAATTTCGACAGGGAACCTACGAGCAGTACTTC. V is TRBV29-1 and J is TRBJ2-7, with 7 bases identical to TRBD1. Looked up from germline, CDR1 is SQVTM and CDR2 is ANQGSEA. After removal of 4 bases from V and 2 bases from J, the junction contained 11 bases not matched to a gene. The CDR3 is 15 residues long.